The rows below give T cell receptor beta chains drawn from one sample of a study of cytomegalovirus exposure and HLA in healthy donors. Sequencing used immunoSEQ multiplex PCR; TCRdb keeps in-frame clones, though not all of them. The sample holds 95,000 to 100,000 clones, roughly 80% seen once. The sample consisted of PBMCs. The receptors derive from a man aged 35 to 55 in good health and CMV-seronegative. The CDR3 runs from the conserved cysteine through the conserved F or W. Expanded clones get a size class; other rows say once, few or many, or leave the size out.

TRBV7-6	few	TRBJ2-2	CASSLNNNAGELFF
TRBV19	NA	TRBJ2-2	CASSIDAHVNTGELFF
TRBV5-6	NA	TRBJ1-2	CASSLDRVSYGYTF
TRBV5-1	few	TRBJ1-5	CASSLGQNQPQHF
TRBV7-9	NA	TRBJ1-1	CSSSLGGGRTEAFF
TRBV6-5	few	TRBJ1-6	CASSYTGGDSPLHF
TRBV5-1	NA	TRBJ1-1	CASSPIPGVPEAFF
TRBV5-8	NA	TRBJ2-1	CASNRLAGSVVDERFF
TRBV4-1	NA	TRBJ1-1	CASSRPGGQIEDTEAFF
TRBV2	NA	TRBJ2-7	CASTVYYEQYF
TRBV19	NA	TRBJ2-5	CASRKGGPDETQYF
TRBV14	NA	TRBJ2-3	CASSQVGGTSGGICRADTQYF
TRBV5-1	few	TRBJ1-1	CASSLGANTEAFF
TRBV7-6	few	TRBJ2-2	CASSYQAGGNLITGELFF
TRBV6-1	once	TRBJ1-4	CASGQGAVEKLFF
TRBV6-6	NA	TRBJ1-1	CASSSLTVGGEAFF
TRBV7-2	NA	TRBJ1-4	CASSLNRGGRDEKLFF
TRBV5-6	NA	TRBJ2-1	CASTDSYNEQFF
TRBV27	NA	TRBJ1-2	CASTLHPRLNYGYTF
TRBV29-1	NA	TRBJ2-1	CSVASGYNEQFF
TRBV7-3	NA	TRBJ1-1	CASSFTGGTEAFF
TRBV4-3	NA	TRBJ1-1	CASSQGTRNTEAFF
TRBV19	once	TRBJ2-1	CASSPLQGYGEQFF
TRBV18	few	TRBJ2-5	CASSPGGSPGETQYF
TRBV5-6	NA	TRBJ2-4	CASSLWENLAKNIQYF